The 32 T cell receptor beta chains below all came from one sample that was sequenced in a study of CD8+ T cells in alopecia areata. Once RNA had been extracted, it was reverse transcribed into cDNA to act as the sequencing template. Data came from immunoSEQ multiplex PCR; TCRdb stores just in-frame clones and leaves some out. The repertoire holds about 42,000 clones, with around nine tenths as singletons. The sample's treatment: oral pan-JAK inhibitor, 5-10 mg twice daily. This specimen consisted of CD8+ T cells sorted from blood, obtained at week 24, from a patient treated with tofacitinib. The receptors were gathered from a human donor with alopecia areata.

The chain links TRBV11-2 to TRBJ2-7; tentatively, D is TRBD1 (6 bases). The length of the CDR3 is 15 residues. Trimming removed 4 bases from V and 1 base from J, with 14 bases in between. CDR1 is SGHAT, CDR2 FQNNGV, per germline. The CDR3 here is CASSSYRVRSYEQYF. CDR3 sequence (DNA): TGTGCCAGCAGCTCGTACAGGGTGCGGTCCTACGAGCAGTACTTC.

V usage is TRBV27 and J usage is TRBJ2-2; D not certain. Germline CDR1 and CDR2: MNHEY and SMNVEV (reference sequence). Trimming removed 0 bases from V and 7 bases from J, with 6 bases in between. There are 13 residues in the CDR3. The CDR3 DNA reads as TGTGCCAGCAGTTTATCTGGTGGCGGGGAGCTGTTTTTT. This translates into CASSLSGGGELFF.

This clone appeared once. The V and J genes are TRBV4-1 and TRBJ2-3, with D tentatively TRBD1 (6 bases). Germline V gene lookup returns CDR1 MGHRA and CDR2 YSYEKL. CDR3 length equals 12 residues. Trimming removed 8 bases at V and 6 bases at J, with 12 bases between. The CDR3 loop is CASGWGQDTQYF. The CDR3 coding sequence is TGCGCCAGCGGGTGGGGGCAGGATACGCAGTATTTT.

The J gene is TRBJ2-7, the V gene TRBV7-9, with no clear D. V shed 3 bases and J shed 2 bases, with 5 bases lying between them. The CDR3 runs 12 residues. Germline-derived CDR1 and CDR2 are SEHNR and FQNEAQ (reference sequence). The CDR3 bases are TGTGCCAGCAGCTTTTCCACCTACGAGCAGTACTTC. Protein product: CASSFSTYEQYF.

The chain joins TRBV2 to TRBJ1-3, with D possibly being TRBD1 (6 bases). CDR3 length: 17 amino acids. Trimming left V 7 bases short and J 3 bases short, with 22 bases between. The V gene's germline CDR1 is SNHLY and CDR2 FYNNEI. The CDR3 sequence: CASTEEEQGEIGNTIYF. CDR3 bases: TGTGCCAGCACAGAAGAGGAACAGGGCGAGATTGGAAACACCATATATTTT.

A note on this clone: One base away lies a much larger clone, so this may be a sequencing read error. This chain connects TRBV7-6 to TRBJ2-3; 11 bases line up with TRBD1. Germline CDR1 is SGHVS and CDR2 is FNYEAQ. The CDR3 has 14 residues. V lost 4 bases and J lost 4; bases outside the gene matches: 1. The CDR3 sequence: CASSWTGGADTQYF. The CDR3 DNA sequence: TGTGCCAGCAGCTGGACAGGGGGCGCAGATACGCAGTATTTT.

V usage is TRBV27 and J usage is TRBJ2-7; D could derive from TRBD1 or TRBD2 (5 bases each). The germline gives CDR1 MNHEY, CDR2 SMNVEV (reference sequence). V lost 5 bases and J lost 2, with 10 bases in between. The CDR3 totals 13 residues. CDR3 in amino acids: CASSLRGAYEQYF. CDR3 in DNA: TGTGCCAGCAGTCTCCGGGGCGCCTACGAGCAGTACTTC.

V and J are TRBV6-1 and TRBJ2-3; 9 bases are a match to TRBD1. Germline CDR1 MNHNS, CDR2 SASEGT. The CDR3 runs 16 residues. Losses at the gene ends were 3 bases for V and 1 base for J; bases not matched to a gene: 5. The CDR3 nucleotides are TGTGCCAGCAGTGACGAGACAGGGGGGGGCACAGATACGCAGTATTTT. This gives the protein CASSDETGGGTDTQYF.

This sequence joins TRBV29-1 and TRBJ2-5; D is ambiguous. In germline, CDR1 is SQVTM, CDR2 ANQGSEA. The CDR3 extends over 14 amino acids. V was pared by 3 bases and J by 5 bases, with 16 bases between. The CDR3 coding sequence is TGCAGCGTTGACCCGCGGTCCAACGGGGAGACCCAGTACTTC. Translation gives CSVDPRSNGETQYF.

The chain joins TRBV6-6 to TRBJ2-5; no firm D call. The CDR3 has 14 amino acids. Trimming pared 2 bases from V and 5 bases from J, leaving 12 bases between. Germline V gene sequence: CDR1 MNHNY, CDR2 SVGAGI (reference sequence). CDR3 sequence reads: CASSYERVVETQYF. DNA for the CDR3: TGTGCCAGCAGTTACGAGCGAGTGGTGGAGACCCAGTACTTC.

This chain joins TRBV30 and TRBJ2-1; D tentatively reads TRBD1 or TRBD2 (5 bases each). Deletions cut 5 bases from V and 4 bases from J, with 15 bases between. CDR1 GTSNPN and CDR2 SVGIG come from the germline V gene (reference sequence). This CDR3 is 14 amino acids long. CDR3 in amino acids: CAWLGTESYNEQFF. DNA of the CDR3: TGTGCCTGGCTGGGGACGGAGTCATACAATGAGCAGTTCTTC.

The chain joins TRBV5-4 to TRBJ2-7; 12 nucleotides agree with TRBD2. CDR1 and CDR2 (germline): SGHNT, YYREEE (reference sequence). This CDR3 spans 14 amino acids. Losses at the gene ends were 4 bases for V and 2 bases for J; bases not matched to a gene: 1. CDR3 in DNA: TGTGCCAGCAGCCCTAGCGGGGGGGCCTACGAGCAGTACTTC. Amino acid sequence: CASSPSGGAYEQYF.

The CDR3 region has the DNA TGTGCCAGCAGCCCGACAGGATCCTACGAGCAGTACTTC. This translates into CASSPTGSYEQYF. The chain is built from TRBV6-5 and TRBJ2-7; tentative D call: TRBD1 (6 bases). Germline V gene data show CDR1 as MNHEY and CDR2 as SVGAGI. V lost 6 bases to trimming and J lost 1 base, with 10 bases between them. The CDR3 has 13 amino acids.

The rearrangement joins TRBV7-6 to TRBJ2-7; perhaps TRBD1 as D (6 bases). The length of the CDR3 is 13 residues. V lost 5 bases to trimming and J lost 1 base, with 9 bases between them. From germline, CDR1 is SGHVS and CDR2 FNYEAQ. The CDR3 coding sequence is TGTGCCAGCAGCCCTGGACAGTCCTACGAGCAGTACTTC. It encodes CASSPGQSYEQYF. Full variable domain (missing parts from reference TRBV7-6 and TRBJ2-7): GAGVSQSPRYKVTKRGQDVALRCDPISGHVSLYWYRQALGQGPEFLTYFNYEAQQDKSGLPNDRFSAERPEGSISTLTIQRTEQRDSAMYRCASSPGQSYEQYFGPGTRLTVT.

The chain is built from TRBV11-2 and TRBJ2-7; D tentatively fits TRBD1 or TRBD2 (7 bases each). Trimming stripped 7 bases from V and 2 bases from J, with 18 bases between. Looked up from germline, CDR1 is SGHAT and CDR2 is FQNNGV. This CDR3 comprises 15 residues. CDR3 sequence (DNA): TGTGCCAGCACCCAGGGGGGGAGACTAACCTACGAGCAGTACTTC. It specifies CASTQGGRLTYEQYF.

V gene TRBV10-3 combines with J gene TRBJ2-3, with 7 positions matching TRBD2. The trim removed 7 bases at V and 1 base at J, leaving 23 bases unmatched. This CDR3 spans 20 amino acids. Germline V lookup: CDR1 ENHRY, CDR2 SYGVKD. CDR3 DNA: TGTGCCATCAAGGTAGGGAGGGGCCTCCCAGCCCCAGTACGCACAGATACGCAGTATTTT. It codes for CAIKVGRGLPAPVRTDTQYF.

The chain links TRBV28 to TRBJ2-3, with 8 bases fitting TRBD2. V shed 3 bases, J shed 9 bases, and the junction held 8 bases outside the gene matches. The CDR3 runs to 14 residues. In germline, CDR1 is MDHEN, CDR2 SYDVKM. The CDR3 DNA reads as TGTGCCAGCAGTTTCTTCAGCGGGGGAGGCACGCAGTATTTT. Its protein product is CASSFFSGGGTQYF.

This clone was picked up one time. V and J are TRBV23-1 and TRBJ1-4; D perhaps matches TRBD1 (5 bases). TRBV23-1 is an open reading frame, and its role is uncertain. This CDR3 comprises 15 residues. V was pared by 1 base and J by 6 bases, with 12 bases between. CDR3 DNA sequence: TGCGCCAGCAGTCAATTGGGGCCTGACGATGAAAAACTGTTTTTT. It yields the protein CASSQLGPDDEKLFF.

This rearrangement joins TRBV5-1 to TRBJ1-6, with unresolved D. This CDR3 spans 15 amino acids. The germline gives CDR1 SGHRS, CDR2 YFSETQ. V shed 0 bases and J shed 4 bases, with 8 bases lying between them. The DNA for the CDR3 is TGCGCCAGCAGCTTGGAGGCGGGTTATAATTCACCCCTCCACTTT. Its translation is CASSLEAGYNSPLHF.

This rearrangement joins TRBV28 to TRBJ2-7, with D unresolved. V lost 4 bases and J 3 bases, leaving 13 bases between the germline ends. The CDR3 is 14 amino acids. CDR1 and CDR2 from the germline V gene are MDHEN and SYDVKM. The CDR3 DNA reads as TGTGCCAGCAGTTCAAGACTTTTGGGCTACGAGCAGTACTTC. Residues: CASSSRLLGYEQYF. The full variable domain, completed using reference TRBV28 and TRBJ2-7, is DVKVTQSSRYLVKRTGEKVFLECVQDMDHENMFWYRQDPGLGLRLIYFSYDVKMKEKGDIPEGYSVSREKKERFSLILESASTNQTSMYLCASSSRLLGYEQYFGPGTRLTVT.

The chain recombines TRBV29-1 with TRBJ2-2, with D perhaps assigned TRBD1 or TRBD2 (5 bases each). The CDR3 is 13 residues long. Trimming removed 5 bases from V and 2 bases from J, with 9 bases in between. CDR1 is SQVTM and CDR2 is ANQGSEA in the germline V gene. In nucleotides, the CDR3 is TGCAGCGTTACCGGGGCTAACACCGGGGAGCTGTTTTTT. Its translation: CSVTGANTGELFF.

This clone appeared once. This sequence joins TRBV7-3 and TRBJ2-2, with D possibly matching TRBD2 (6 bases). V lost 3 bases and J lost 6, with 8 bases in between. There are 13 residues in the CDR3. Germline V lookup: CDR1 SGHTA, CDR2 FQGTGA. Here the CDR3 DNA reads TGTGCCAGCAGCTTGGGGGAGGCCGGGGAGCTGTTTTTT. Translation: CASSLGEAGELFF.

Here the CDR3 reads CASSLVTLQTEETQYF. CDR3 coding DNA: TGTGCCAGCAGCCTTGTAACCTTACAGACAGAAGAGACCCAGTACTTC. The V and J genes are TRBV7-8 and TRBJ2-5; tentative D call: TRBD1 (5 bases). Germline loops: CDR1 SGHVS, CDR2 FQNEAQ. CDR3 length: 16 amino acids. V was shortened by 5 bases and J by 3 bases, with 19 bases between the two germline ends.

V gene TRBV29-1 combines with J gene TRBJ2-1; 8 positions match TRBD2. CDR1 SQVTM and CDR2 ANQGSEA come from the germline V gene. CDR3 length: 14 amino acids. The J segment lost 0 bases and the V segment lost 8 bases, leaving 6 bases of the junction unmatched. The CDR3 DNA reads as TGCAGCACCGCGGGGGGAATCTCCTACAATGAGCAGTTCTTC. Residues: CSTAGGISYNEQFF.

This chain connects TRBV10-3 to TRBJ2-1; 10 positions agree with TRBD2. Germline CDR1 reads ENHRY; CDR2 reads SYGVKD. Trimming at V came to 7 bases and at J to 4 bases, leaving 7 bases not matched to a gene. The CDR3 sequence is 15 residues long. The CDR3 is CAINDQRGGYNEQFF. For the CDR3, the DNA is TGTGCCATCAATGACCAGCGGGGGGGATACAATGAGCAGTTCTTC.

This sequence joins TRBV10-3 and TRBJ2-7, with D maybe TRBD2 (6 bases). Trimming took off 2 bases at V and 5 bases at J, with 10 bases between the two ends. Germline V CDR1 and CDR2: ENHRY, SYGVKD. CDR3 length equals 13 residues. The CDR3 reads CAISEIGGNEQYF. In nucleotides, the CDR3 is TGTGCCATCAGTGAGATTGGGGGGAACGAGCAGTACTTC.

The chain links TRBV2 to TRBJ2-1; 8 nucleotides match TRBD1. Germline CDR1 is SNHLY and CDR2 is FYNNEI. The CDR3 is 17 amino acids. Losses at the gene ends were 3 bases for V and 2 bases for J; bases not matched to a gene: 9. The CDR3, as DNA: TGTGCCAGCAGTGATCCAGACAAGACAGGGGCCTACAATGAGCAGTTCTTC. Translated: CASSDPDKTGAYNEQFF.

This rearrangement joins TRBV9 to TRBJ2-1, with TRBD1 matching 7 bases. Germline V gene data show CDR1 as SGDLS and CDR2 as YYNGEE. The J segment lost 6 bases and the V segment lost 3 bases, leaving 9 bases of the junction unmatched. This CDR3 contains 15 residues. The CDR3 reads CASSDTGTVINEQFF. The CDR3 bases are TGTGCCAGCAGCGACACCGGGACAGTCATCAATGAGCAGTTCTTC.

The rearrangement joins TRBV28 to TRBJ2-7; 9 bases fit TRBD1. Per the germline V gene, CDR1 is MDHEN and CDR2 is SYDVKM. Germline trimming cut 6 bases from V and 4 bases from J; bases unmatched to any gene: 13. This CDR3 spans 16 amino acids. CDR3 sequence reads: CASRKGQGRNPYEQYF. The CDR3 coding sequence is TGTGCCAGCAGAAAAGGACAGGGGCGAAACCCGTACGAGCAGTACTTC.

The chain employs TRBV28 and TRBJ1-4; 7 bases line up with TRBD1. The CDR3 length is 11 residues. Germline CDR1 reads MDHEN; CDR2 reads SYDVKM. V lost 6 bases to trimming and J lost 15 bases; unmatched junction nucleotides: 7. The CDR3 is CASSGGQPVFF. DNA of the CDR3: TGTGCCAGCAGCGGGGGACAGCCAGTGTTTTTT.

The chain employs TRBV7-2 and TRBJ2-7; D may match TRBD1 or TRBD2 (5 bases each). Germline values: CDR1 SGHTA, CDR2 FQGNSA. The CDR3 has 16 amino acids. V was cut by 3 bases and J by 2 bases, with 17 bases left in between. CDR3: CASSFPRDGSPYEQYF. In nucleotides, the CDR3 is TGTGCCAGCAGCTTTCCCCGGGACGGCAGTCCCTACGAGCAGTACTTC.

The chain is built from TRBV4-3 and TRBJ2-1; D perhaps matches TRBD2 (7 bases). CDR1 and CDR2 (germline): LGHNA, YSLEER. Trimming left V 3 bases short and J 2 bases short, with 14 bases between. CDR3 length: 16 residues. Here the CDR3 DNA reads TGCGCCAGCAGCCAGGGCGGGGGCCTGGCCTACAATGAGCAGTTCTTC. This codes for CASSQGGGLAYNEQFF.